The TCR beta chain under discussion was sequenced for a study of T cell responses to AZD1222 COVID-19 vaccine. Some clones are missing from TCRdb's copy, which holds only in-frame ones; the method was immunoSEQ multiplex PCR. Among 45,000 to 55,000 clones listed, around 84% were seen once. In regard to this clone: The target antigen is unknown.

V lost 3 bases and J 3 bases, leaving 12 bases between the germline ends. Germline values: CDR1 SGHRS, CDR2 YFSETQ. The CDR3 has 14 residues. General observations from the study: A reported finding is that nearly half of spike-specific TCRs target unmutated variant regions. Seropositive at baseline were only a handful of AZD1222 recipients. The repertoires were collected only after the peak T cell response.

The sequence was obtained from an adult in good health. The sequencing here drew on peripheral blood, taken on day 0 of AZD1222 vaccination. The chain couples TRBV5-1 to TRBJ2-5; no reliable D call. CDR3 region: CASSSRVGKETQYF. The CDR3 DNA sequence: TGCGCCAGCAGCTCACGAGTGGGGAAAGAGACCCAGTACTTC.